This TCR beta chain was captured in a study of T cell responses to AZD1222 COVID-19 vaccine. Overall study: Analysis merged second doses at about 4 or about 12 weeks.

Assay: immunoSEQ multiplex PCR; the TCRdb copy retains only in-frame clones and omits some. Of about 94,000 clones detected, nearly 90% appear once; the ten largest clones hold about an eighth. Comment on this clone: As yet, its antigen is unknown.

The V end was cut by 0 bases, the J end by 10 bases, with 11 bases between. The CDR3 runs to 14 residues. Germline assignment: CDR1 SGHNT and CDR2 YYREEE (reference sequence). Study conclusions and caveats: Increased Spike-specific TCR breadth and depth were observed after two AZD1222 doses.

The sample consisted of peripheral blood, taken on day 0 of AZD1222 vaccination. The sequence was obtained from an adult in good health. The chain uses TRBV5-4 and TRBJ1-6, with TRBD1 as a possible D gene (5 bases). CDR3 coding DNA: TGTGCCAGCAGCTTGGGCAGGGAAGGCTCACCCCTCCACTTT. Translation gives CASSLGREGSPLHF. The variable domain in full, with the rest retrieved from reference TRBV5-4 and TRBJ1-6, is ETGVTQSPTHLIKTRGQQVTLRCSSQSGHNTVSWYQQALGQGPQFIFQYYREEENGRGNFPPRFSGLQFPNYSSELNVNALELDDSALYLCASSLGREGSPLHFGNGTRLTVT.